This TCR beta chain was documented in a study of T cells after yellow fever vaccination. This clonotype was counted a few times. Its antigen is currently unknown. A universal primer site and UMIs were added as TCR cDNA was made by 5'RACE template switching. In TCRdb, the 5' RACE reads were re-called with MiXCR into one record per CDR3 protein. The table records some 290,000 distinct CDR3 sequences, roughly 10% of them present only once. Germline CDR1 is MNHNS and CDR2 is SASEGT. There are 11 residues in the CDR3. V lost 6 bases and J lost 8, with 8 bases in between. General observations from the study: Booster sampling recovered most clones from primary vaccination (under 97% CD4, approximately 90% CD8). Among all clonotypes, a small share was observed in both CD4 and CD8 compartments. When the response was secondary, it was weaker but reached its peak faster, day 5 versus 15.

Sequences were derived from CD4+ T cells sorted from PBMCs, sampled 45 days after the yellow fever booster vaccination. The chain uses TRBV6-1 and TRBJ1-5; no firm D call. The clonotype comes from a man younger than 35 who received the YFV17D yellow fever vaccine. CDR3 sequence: CASRQGEPQHF. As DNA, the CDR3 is TGTGCCAGCAGGCAAGGAGAGCCCCAGCATTTT.